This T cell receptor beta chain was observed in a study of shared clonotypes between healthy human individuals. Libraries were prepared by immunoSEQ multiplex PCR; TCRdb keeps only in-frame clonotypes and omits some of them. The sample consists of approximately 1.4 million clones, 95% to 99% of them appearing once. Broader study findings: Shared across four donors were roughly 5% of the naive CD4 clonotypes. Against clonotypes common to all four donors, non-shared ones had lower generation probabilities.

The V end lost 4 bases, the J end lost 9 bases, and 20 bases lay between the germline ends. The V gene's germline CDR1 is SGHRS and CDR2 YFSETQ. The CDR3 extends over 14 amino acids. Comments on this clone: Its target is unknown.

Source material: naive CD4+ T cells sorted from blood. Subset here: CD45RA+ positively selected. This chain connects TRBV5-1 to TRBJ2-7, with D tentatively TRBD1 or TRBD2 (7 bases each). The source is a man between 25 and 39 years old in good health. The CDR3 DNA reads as TGCGCCAGCAGCCCAGGGGGGGAGTTTAGGGCGCAGTACTTC. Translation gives CASSPGGEFRAQYF.